Following are 4 T cell receptor beta chains from one sample sequenced in a study of cytomegalovirus exposure and HLA in healthy donors (dated by TCRdb to the late 2010s). Library preparation employed the immunoSEQ multiplex PCR assay. A mixture of 60 forward primers for TCR Vbeta segments and 13 reverse primers for TCR Jbeta segments was used in the multiplex PCR. Entries here come from immuneACCESS through TCRdb and include only in-frame sequences with V and J called. Some clones fail to appear in such tables; in the studies checked, an unresolved V gene covers under half of the shortfall, and the cause of the remainder is unknown. This sample has about 50,000 clones in its table, and roughly 80% of those were observed once. The top ten clonotypes cover around 8.1% of the sample. The source material was PBMCs. The source is a man aged 25 to 40 in good health and CMV-seropositive.

The chain links TRBV28 to TRBJ2-3; perhaps TRBD1 as D (6 bases). The germline gives CDR1 MDHEN, CDR2 SYDVKM. V shed 3 bases and J shed 0 bases, with 31 bases lying between them. The CDR3 loop spans 22 amino acids. The chain's CDR3 is CASSFSRRDKELWSRSTDTQYF. DNA of the CDR3: TGTGCCAGCAGTTTCAGCCGCCGGGACAAGGAGTTATGGTCCCGAAGCACAGATACGCAGTATTTT.

This chain connects TRBV7-9 to TRBJ2-7; D unclear. From germline, CDR1 is SEHNR and CDR2 FQNEAQ (reference sequence). The V end was cut by 3 bases, the J end by 2 bases, with 8 bases between. The CDR3 spans 13 residues. For the CDR3, the DNA is TGTGCCAGCAGCTTGACACATACCTACGAGCAGTACTTC. As protein: CASSLTHTYEQYF.

This clone occurred once. The chain carries TRBV15 and TRBJ1-5; weak D call: TRBD1 (6 bases). Germline V lookup: CDR1 LNHNV, CDR2 YYDKDF (reference sequence). This CDR3 has 15 residues. V dropped 3 bases and J dropped 5 bases, with 14 bases sitting between them. CDR3 coding DNA: TGTGCCACCAGCAGGGAAACAGGGTTTGATCAGCCCCAGCATTTT. This sequence encodes CATSRETGFDQPQHF.

The rearrangement uses TRBV7-6 and TRBJ2-1; 14 bases align to TRBD2. The CDR3 loop spans 20 amino acids. Germline V CDR1 and CDR2: SGHVS, FNYEAQ. V trimming: 5 bases; J trimming: 0 bases; junction bases outside the gene matches: 12. The CDR3: CASSPRTSGGSVSSYNEQFF. The CDR3 DNA sequence: TGTGCCAGCAGCCCCAGGACTAGCGGGGGGTCCGTGAGCTCCTACAATGAGCAGTTCTTC.